What follows is one T cell receptor beta chain and its context. This sample was included in a study of blood T cell repertoires in COVID-19. From germline, CDR1 is SGHKS and CDR2 YYEKEE (reference sequence). V lost 0 bases and J 1 base, leaving 11 bases between the germline ends. The CDR3 consists of 16 residues. TCRdb's copy holds only in-frame clones and misses some; the assay was immunoSEQ multiplex PCR. The sample lists some 88,000 clones, roughly 84% occurring once. This TCR derives from a woman aged 70 to 79 with acute or convalescent COVID-19. Sequenced: peripheral blood. The chain is built from TRBV5-5 and TRBJ2-1; tentative D call: TRBD1 (5 bases). The CDR3 region is CASSLEGALSYNEQFF. CDR3 bases: TGTGCCAGCAGCTTGGAAGGGGCTCTATCCTACAATGAGCAGTTCTTC.